This T cell receptor (gamma chain) was captured by sequencing in a study of Vδ1+ human thymocytes (dated by TCRdb to between 2018 and 2020). Broadly, across the study: As a data resource, the study described the mRNA-level TRG and TRD CDR3 repertoires found in highly purified Vdelta1+ thymocytes taken from young children. Earlier work had validated the multiplex-based CDR3 amplicon strategy against 5'RACE-based methods for generating CDR3 amplicons. General findings and caveats noted by the study authors: Even though sort purity was high, about 20% of thymic TRD sequences were Vdelta2 (and few were Vdelta3), which was not the case for the peripheral blood Vdelta1+ controls. Donors did not cluster by age or sex, so the analyses were not stratified by age or sex. Numerous TRG clonotypes were shared among donors (up to about 7x10^3), while TRD repertoires were essentially private (a maximum of roughly 120 shared). Thymic TRG and TRD repertoires appeared highly polyclonal with Gaussian CDR3 length distributions, unlike oligoclonal peripheral blood repertoires. The authors advised highly purified populations and single-cell validation, since unexpected Vdelta2 sequences could cause misinterpretation of bulk repertoire data.

Thymic samples were depleted of alphabeta T cells, then CD3+ TCRVdelta1+ TCRVdelta2- thymocytes were FACS-sorted. A purity of roughly 96% to 99.6% was achieved for sorted Vdelta1+ thymocytes. Thymic specimens were obtained from fewer than ten paediatric patients, aged from 5 days to 15 months, who were undergoing corrective cardiac surgery. Thymic tissue was dispersed, and mononuclear cells were isolated on a Histopaque-1077 density gradient. For staining, the antibodies used were anti-TCRVdelta1 clone TS8.2, anti-TCRVdelta2 clone B6, anti-CD3 clone HIT3a and anti-TCRalphabeta clone IP26. RNA was isolated using the RNeasy mini kit, and reverse transcription was performed with Superscript III. CDR3 amplicons were produced by multiplex PCR using pooled V-gene forward primers and a constant-region reverse primer with Illumina adaptor overhangs. After gel purification, amplicons were indexed with Nextera index primers over approximately 8 extra PCR cycles and were then purified with AMPure XP beads. Sequencing of libraries was performed on an Illumina MiSeq using paired-end 250 bp reads, dual indexing and a roughly 20% PhiX spike-in. As for the original processing: Read quality was checked with FastQC, and TRG read pairs were merged using ea-utils fastq-join. IMGT/HighV-QUEST was used to annotate sequences, retaining only productive sequences with an unambiguous V-gene assignment, and each clonotype was defined by an identical CDR3 sequence. For downstream analysis, VDJtools 1.1.1, tcR 2.2.3, Treemap and vegan Shannon diversity in R 3.4.4 were used. In TCRdb, clones were called once more from the public reads by CATT, and rows of identical DNA were later combined. The V and J calls come from TCRdb's annotation, not from the publication. The sample table lists approximately 11,000 gamma-chain clones, more than 35% of them with a count of one. Of the sample, roughly 2% is held by the ten largest clones.

The germline V gene (reference sequence) yields VTNTFY for CDR1 and YDVSTARD for CDR2. The CDR3 spans 14 residues, from the cysteine through the phenylalanine. Only the CDR3 part of the read is kept: 42 bases, read in frame from the first base. A word on this clone: Its antigen is still unknown. An end of the junction differs from the germline gene, which may be a read error.

The sequencing input was Vdelta1+ gamma-delta thymocytes from the thymus. Per the publication, the cell subset or site label means: FACS-sorted CD3+ TCRalphabeta- TCRVdelta1+ TCRVdelta2- thymocytes. The rearranged chain carries TRGV3 and TRGJ1 or TRGJ2. The clonotype originates from a boy in the first two years of life who had congenital heart surgery. The CDR3 reads as follows: CASWDRREYYKKLF. The DNA is as follows: TGTGCCTCCTGGGACAGGCGGGAATATTATAAGAAACTCTTT.